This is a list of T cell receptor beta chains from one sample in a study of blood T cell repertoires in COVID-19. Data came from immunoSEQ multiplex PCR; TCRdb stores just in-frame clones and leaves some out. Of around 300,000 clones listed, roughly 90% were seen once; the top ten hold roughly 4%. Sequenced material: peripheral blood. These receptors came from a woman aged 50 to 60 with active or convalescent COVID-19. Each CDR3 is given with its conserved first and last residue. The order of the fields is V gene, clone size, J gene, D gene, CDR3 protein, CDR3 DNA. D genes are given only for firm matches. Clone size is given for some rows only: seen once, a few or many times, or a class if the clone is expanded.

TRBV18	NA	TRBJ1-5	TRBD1	CASSPGQGAGQPQHF	TGTGCCAGCTCACCGGGGCAGGGGGCGGGACAGCCCCAGCATTTT
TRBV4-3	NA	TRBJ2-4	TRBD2	CASSQDSGGSKNIQYF	TGCGCCAGCAGCCAAGATTCGGGGGGATCCAAAAACATTCAGTACTTC
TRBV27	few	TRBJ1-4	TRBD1	CASSPRAGTGGNEKLFF	TGTGCCAGCAGTCCACGAGCCGGGACAGGGGGTAATGAAAAACTGTTTTTT
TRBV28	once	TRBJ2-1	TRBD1	CASSLLDRAGYNEQFF	TGTGCCAGCAGTCTGTTAGACAGGGCTGGTTACAATGAGCAGTTCTTC
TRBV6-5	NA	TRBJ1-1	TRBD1	CASSYLTGGMPEAFF	TGTGCCAGCAGTTACTTGACAGGGGGCATGCCTGAAGCTTTCTTT
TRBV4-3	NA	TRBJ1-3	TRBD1	CASSQGQGPGNTIYF	TGCGCCAGCAGCCAAGGACAGGGACCTGGAAACACCATATATTTT
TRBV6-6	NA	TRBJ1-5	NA	CASRPTGRNQPQHF	TGTGCCAGCAGACCAACAGGGCGCAATCAGCCCCAGCATTTT
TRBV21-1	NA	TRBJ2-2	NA	CASSKSRASGNTGELFF	TGTGCCAGCAGCAAATCCCGGGCTAGCGGGAACACCGGGGAGCTGTTTTTT
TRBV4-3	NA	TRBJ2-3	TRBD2	CASSQDISGRGNTQYF	TGCGCCAGCAGCCAAGATATAAGCGGGAGGGGGAATACGCAGTATTTT
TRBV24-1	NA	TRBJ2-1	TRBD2	CATSDSRGGDDEQFF	TGTGCCACCAGTGATTCCCGCGGGGGGGATGATGAGCAGTTCTTC
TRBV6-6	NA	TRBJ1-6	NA	CASRTADNSPLHF	TGTGCCAGCAGAACAGCAGATAATTCACCCCTCCACTTT
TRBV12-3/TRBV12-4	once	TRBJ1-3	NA	CASSFLSPNTIYF	TGTGCCAGCAGTTTTCTGAGTCCAAACACCATATATTTT
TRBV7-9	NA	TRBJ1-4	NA	CASSLRSGGRDGKLFF	TGTGCCAGCAGCTTACGCTCGGGGGGCCGGGACGGAAAACTGTTTTTT
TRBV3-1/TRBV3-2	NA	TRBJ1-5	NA	CASSQAGGGGNQPQHF	TGTGCCAGCAGCCAAGCGGGTGGCGGGGGCAATCAGCCCCAGCATTTT
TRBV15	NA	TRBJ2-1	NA	CATSREAGQPIEQFF	TGTGCCACCAGCAGAGAAGCGGGACAACCAATTGAGCAGTTCTTC
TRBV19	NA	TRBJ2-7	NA	CASSRTISFYEQYF	TGTGCCAGTAGTCGCACTATCAGCTTCTACGAGCAGTACTTC
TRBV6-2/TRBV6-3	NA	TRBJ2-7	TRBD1	CASSYSIFWTGDDEQYF	TGTGCCAGCAGTTACTCGATATTTTGGACAGGGGACGACGAGCAGTACTTC
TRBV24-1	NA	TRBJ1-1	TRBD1	CATSDPGTGGVAFF	TGTGCCACCAGTGATCCCGGGACAGGGGGGGTGGCTTTCTTT
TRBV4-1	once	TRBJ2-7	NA	CASSNSLSPPEEQYF	TGCGCCTCCAGCAACAGTCTATCTCCCCCCGAAGAGCAGTACTTC
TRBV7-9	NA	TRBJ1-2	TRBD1	CASSWDRMNGYTF	TGTGCCAGCAGCTGGGACAGGATGAATGGCTACACCTTC
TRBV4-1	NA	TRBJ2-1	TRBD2	CASSQRRFTSGQNEQFF	TGCGCCAGCAGCCAAAGGAGGTTCACTAGCGGGCAAAATGAGCAGTTCTTC
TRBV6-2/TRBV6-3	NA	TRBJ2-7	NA	CASSYSRRRGAYYEQYF	TGTGCCAGCAGTTACTCGCGGCGCAGGGGGGCCTACTACGAGCAGTACTTC
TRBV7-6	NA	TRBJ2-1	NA	CASSQWGDGREQFF	TGTGCCAGCAGCCAATGGGGGGATGGTCGTGAGCAGTTCTTC
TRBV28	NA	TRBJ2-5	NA	CASSGSGDGEETQYF	TGTGCCAGCAGTGGATCAGGGGACGGCGAAGAGACCCAGTACTTC
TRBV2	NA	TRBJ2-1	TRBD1	CASSEVWTGGGEQFF	TGTGCCAGCAGTGAAGTGTGGACAGGGGGCGGGGAGCAGTTCTTC
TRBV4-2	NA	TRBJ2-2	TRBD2	CASSQKTSGNTGELFF	TGTGCCAGCAGCCAAAAGACTAGCGGAAACACCGGGGAGCTGTTTTTT
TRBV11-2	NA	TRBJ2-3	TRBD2	CASSYTPLAGTDTQYF	TGTGCCAGCAGCTACACCCCCCTAGCGGGCACAGATACGCAGTATTTT
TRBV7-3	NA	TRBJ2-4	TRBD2	CASSYPPRLAGTVLAKNIQYF	TGTGCCAGCAGCTACCCCCCCCGACTAGCGGGGACCGTACTAGCCAAAAACATTCAGTACTTC
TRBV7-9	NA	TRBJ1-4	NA	CASSLSRRDEKLFF	TGTGCCAGCAGCTTATCCAGGAGGGATGAAAAACTGTTTTTT
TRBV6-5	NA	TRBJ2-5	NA	CASRTAKETQYF	TGTGCCAGCAGGACAGCCAAAGAGACCCAGTACTTC
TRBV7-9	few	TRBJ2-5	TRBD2	CASSSGLAGFGTQYF	TGTGCCAGCAGCTCGGGACTAGCGGGATTTGGGACCCAGTACTTC
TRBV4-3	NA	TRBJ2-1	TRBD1	CASSRLGQGGYNEQFF	TGCGCCAGCAGCCGGCTCGGACAGGGGGGATACAATGAGCAGTTCTTC
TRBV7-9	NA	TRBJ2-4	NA	CASSLLQGQAKNIQYF	TGTGCCAGCAGCTTACTCCAGGGGCAAGCCAAAAACATTCAGTACTTC
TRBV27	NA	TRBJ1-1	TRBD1	CASWEDRGEIMNTEAFF	TGTGCCAGCTGGGAAGACAGGGGCGAAATTATGAACACTGAAGCTTTCTTT
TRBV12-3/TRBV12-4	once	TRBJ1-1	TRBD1	CASSHRDRAPSF	TGTGCCAGCAGTCACCGGGACAGGGCCCCGAGCTTT
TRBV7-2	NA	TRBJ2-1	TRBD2	CASSSWTSGNEQFF	TGTGCCAGCAGCTCTTGGACTAGCGGCAATGAGCAGTTCTTC
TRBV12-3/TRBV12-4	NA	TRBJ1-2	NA	CASSLDYQGIIIF	TGTGCCAGCAGTTTAGATTATCAGGGTATCATTATCTTC
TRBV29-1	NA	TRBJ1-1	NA	CSVEGTGPEAFF	TGCAGCGTTGAAGGGACTGGGCCTGAAGCTTTCTTT
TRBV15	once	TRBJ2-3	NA	CATSTTRARFTDTQYF	TGTGCCACCAGCACCACTAGGGCCCGCTTCACAGATACGCAGTATTTT
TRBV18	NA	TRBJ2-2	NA	CASSLNRPDPGGELFF	TGTGCCAGCTCACTCAACAGACCCGACCCAGGCGGGGAGCTGTTTTTT
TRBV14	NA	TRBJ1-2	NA	CASSPGTNLYGYTF	TGTGCCAGCAGCCCCGGGACAAACCTCTATGGCTACACCTTC
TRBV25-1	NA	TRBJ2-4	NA	CASSEYKGAKNIQYF	TGTGCCAGCAGTGAATACAAGGGGGCCAAAAACATTCAGTACTTC
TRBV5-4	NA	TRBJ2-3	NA	CASSSKSTDTQYF	TGTGCCAGCAGCTCAAAAAGCACAGATACGCAGTATTTT
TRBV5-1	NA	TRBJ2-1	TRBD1	CASSLIAGGSNEQFF	TGCGCCAGCAGCTTGATCGCAGGGGGCTCGAATGAGCAGTTCTTC
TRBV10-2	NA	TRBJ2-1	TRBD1	CASSTSGQYNEQFF	TGCGCCAGCAGCACCTCGGGACAGTACAATGAGCAGTTCTTC
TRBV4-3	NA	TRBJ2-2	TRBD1	CASSHPDRDTGELFF	TGCGCCAGCAGCCACCCGGACAGGGACACCGGGGAGCTGTTTTTT
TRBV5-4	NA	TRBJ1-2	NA	CASSLGQMPYGYTF	TGTGCCAGCAGCTTGGGACAGATGCCCTATGGCTACACCTTC
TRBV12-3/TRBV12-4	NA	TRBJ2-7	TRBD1	CASSMTGFEQYF	TGTGCCAGCAGTATGACAGGGTTCGAGCAGTACTTC